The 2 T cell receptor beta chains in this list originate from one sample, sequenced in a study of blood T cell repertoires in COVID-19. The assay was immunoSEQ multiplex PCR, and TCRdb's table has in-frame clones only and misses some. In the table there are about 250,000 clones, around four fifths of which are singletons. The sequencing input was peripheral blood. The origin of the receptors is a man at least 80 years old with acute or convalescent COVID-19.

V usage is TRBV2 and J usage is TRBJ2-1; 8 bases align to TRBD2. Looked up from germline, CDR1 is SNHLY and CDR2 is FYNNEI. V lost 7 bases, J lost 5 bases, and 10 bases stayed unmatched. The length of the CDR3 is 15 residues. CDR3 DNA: TGTGCCAGCACCCCCCGGGGGGGCATCAACAATGAGCAGTTCTTC. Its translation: CASTPRGGINNEQFF.

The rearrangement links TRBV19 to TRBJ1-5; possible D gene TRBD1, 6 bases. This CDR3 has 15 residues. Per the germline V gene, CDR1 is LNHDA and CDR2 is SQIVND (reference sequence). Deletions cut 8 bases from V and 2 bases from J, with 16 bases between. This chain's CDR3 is CASSTGTGRNQPQHF. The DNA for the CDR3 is TGTGCCAGTTCCACAGGGACGGGGCGCAATCAGCCCCAGCATTTT.